The T cell receptor (beta chain) under discussion was sequenced for a study of cytomegalovirus exposure and HLA in healthy donors. Findings and caveats of the study: Owing to their indistinguishability, certain V segments, notably TRBV6-2 and TRBV6-3, were excluded. Reportedly, TCR beta sequences accurately predicted HLA-A and HLA-B alleles in most subjects. A cluster of highly shared sequence variants was likely a sequencing artifact. Per a later analysis, HLA-associated TCR beta chains showed more clonal expansion than other, equally common TCR beta chains.

This clone was counted a single time. The antigen is undetermined. PCR was performed using 60 Vbeta and 13 Jbeta primers. The data were produced by immunoSEQ multiplex PCR, yet TCRdb's version contains in-frame clones alone and is incomplete. Counted here are approximately 110,000 clones, roughly four fifths occurring once; the ten biggest clones make up roughly 22%. Germline V gives CDR1 SQVTM, CDR2 ANQGSEA. This CDR3 has 13 amino acids. Trimming removed 4 bases from V and 3 bases from J, with 10 bases in between. The sequencing sample was made of PBMCs. The TCR originated in a man aged 25-45 years in good health and CMV-seropositive. The V gene is TRBV29-1, the J gene TRBJ2-1; possibly TRBD2 for D (6 bases). The CDR3 loop is CSVGSSVYNEQFF. The DNA of the CDR3 is TGCAGCGTTGGATCTAGCGTCTACAATGAGCAGTTCTTC.